A selection of T cell receptor beta chains follows, all from one sample in a study of T cells in Graves' hyperthyroidism and ophthalmopathy. MiXCR, run by TCRdb on the multiplex PCR reads, gives a single entry per CDR3 protein. This table has roughly 240,000 distinct CDR3 sequences, roughly 22% appearing once. The sample consisted of blood. The receptor set was obtained from a woman between 40 and 50 years old with Graves' ophthalmopathy. Each CDR3 is given without its conserved first and last residue.

J gene: TRBJ1-5
V gene: TRBV6-5
CDR3 protein: ASSYSGHSNQPQH

J gene: TRBJ1-2
V gene: TRBV6-1
CDR3 protein: ASSASQIYGYT

J gene: TRBJ1-3
V gene: TRBV12-3/TRBV12-4
CDR3 protein: ASSLVSVYSGNTIY

J gene: TRBJ1-1
V gene: TRBV2
CDR3 protein: ASSEAGLGMNTEAF

J gene: TRBJ2-5
V gene: TRBV2
CDR3 protein: ASSVTGGGETQY

J gene: TRBJ2-7
V gene: TRBV24-1
CDR3 protein: AINVAGIGEQY

J gene: TRBJ2-7
V gene: TRBV5-1
CDR3 protein: ASSLDSGRAGEQY

J gene: TRBJ1-1
V gene: TRBV5-1
CDR3 protein: ASSLGGNTEAF

J gene: TRBJ1-1
V gene: TRBV28
CDR3 protein: ASRSTHRGKTEAF

J gene: TRBJ2-2
V gene: TRBV5-1
CDR3 protein: ASSLTGQAPGELF

J gene: TRBJ1-1
V gene: TRBV30
CDR3 protein: AWSVNREAF

J gene: TRBJ2-7
V gene: TRBV11-2
CDR3 protein: ASSDGLALSSYEQY

J gene: TRBJ1-2
V gene: TRBV25-1
CDR3 protein: ASSEGVGYT

J gene: TRBJ1-1
V gene: TRBV6-5
CDR3 protein: ASSYLSGGLGTEAF

J gene: TRBJ1-1
V gene: TRBV12-3/TRBV12-4
CDR3 protein: ATRKTVGRNTEAF

J gene: TRBJ2-7
V gene: TRBV27
CDR3 protein: ASSLLASGYSYEQY

J gene: TRBJ2-7
V gene: TRBV6-1
CDR3 protein: ASSPFDPSVKQY

J gene: TRBJ2-7
V gene: TRBV28
CDR3 protein: ASKLPDSYEQY

J gene: TRBJ2-4
V gene: TRBV18
CDR3 protein: ASSPPRGGYIQY

J gene: TRBJ2-7
V gene: TRBV11-2
CDR3 protein: ASSSPQGRYEQY

J gene: TRBJ1-5
V gene: TRBV19
CDR3 protein: ASKRTGFNQPQH

J gene: TRBJ2-7
V gene: TRBV29-1
CDR3 protein: SVEGEGGKFDEQY

J gene: TRBJ2-7
V gene: TRBV20-1
CDR3 protein: SARAGSSYEQY

J gene: TRBJ2-5
V gene: TRBV28
CDR3 protein: ASSALGGGETQY

J gene: TRBJ2-4
V gene: TRBV30
CDR3 protein: AWARGREWKNIQY

J gene: TRBJ1-3
V gene: TRBV6-5
CDR3 protein: ASSYGASGNTIY

J gene: TRBJ1-2
V gene: TRBV27
CDR3 protein: ASSSIQGAGGYT

J gene: TRBJ2-5
V gene: TRBV6-2/TRBV6-3
CDR3 protein: ASRTWTQETQY

J gene: TRBJ2-5
V gene: TRBV7-8
CDR3 protein: ASSLTRVETQY

J gene: TRBJ1-2
V gene: TRBV7-8
CDR3 protein: ASGTFRYGHT

J gene: TRBJ1-3
V gene: TRBV11-2
CDR3 protein: ASSAPPGQGGRNTIY

J gene: TRBJ2-4
V gene: TRBV2
CDR3 protein: ATSIAKNIQY

J gene: TRBJ2-5
V gene: TRBV5-1
CDR3 protein: ASSQGQDQETQY

J gene: TRBJ2-7
V gene: TRBV2
CDR3 protein: ASRVTSGRNEQY

J gene: TRBJ2-7
V gene: TRBV7-2
CDR3 protein: ASSPEGGYSGEQY

J gene: TRBJ1-2
V gene: TRBV2
CDR3 protein: ASSELDGGYNYGYT

J gene: TRBJ1-4
V gene: TRBV28
CDR3 protein: ASGGSSTNEKLF

J gene: TRBJ1-1
V gene: TRBV4-2
CDR3 protein: ASSQGTVGRNTEAF

J gene: TRBJ2-7
V gene: TRBV12-5
CDR3 protein: ASLLAGHPYEQY

J gene: TRBJ1-2
V gene: TRBV6-1
CDR3 protein: ASSEALLALYGYT

J gene: TRBJ2-7
V gene: TRBV7-9
CDR3 protein: ASSRLGYEQY

J gene: TRBJ2-2
V gene: TRBV7-3
CDR3 protein: ASSLTTGELF